The TCR beta chain described here comes from a study of T-cell reconstitution after alpha-beta-depleted transplantation in children. Study-level points and caveats: Diversity and T-cell counts at one year after transplant derived mostly from new T cells. The origin of high day-60 TCRbeta diversity in some patients lay in surviving recipient T cells and thymic progenitors.

This CDR3 is 16 amino acids long. J gave up 4 bases and V 1 base, and 2 bases lay outside the gene matches. This sample's TCRbeta library carried unique molecular identifier barcodes. Via MiXCR, TCRdb re-called the PCR reads, giving one row per CDR3 protein. The sample shows hundreds of thousands of distinct CDR3 sequences, over 10% of them seen only once. At least ten counts were recorded for this clonotype. No antigen is known for it. The chain is built from TRBV12-3 or TRBV12-4 and TRBJ2-1; 12 bases align to TRBD2. Sample: PBMCs, mostly from graft donor cells, taken 360 days after TCRalphabeta/CD19-depleted stem cell transplant. This TCR came from a male patient under 18 who had a stem cell transplant for acute myeloid leukemia, so the T cells may come from the graft donor. The CDR3 here is CASSLGLAGVYNEQFF. The CDR3 region has the DNA TGTGCCAGCAGTTTAGGACTAGCGGGAGTGTACAATGAGCAGTTCTTC.